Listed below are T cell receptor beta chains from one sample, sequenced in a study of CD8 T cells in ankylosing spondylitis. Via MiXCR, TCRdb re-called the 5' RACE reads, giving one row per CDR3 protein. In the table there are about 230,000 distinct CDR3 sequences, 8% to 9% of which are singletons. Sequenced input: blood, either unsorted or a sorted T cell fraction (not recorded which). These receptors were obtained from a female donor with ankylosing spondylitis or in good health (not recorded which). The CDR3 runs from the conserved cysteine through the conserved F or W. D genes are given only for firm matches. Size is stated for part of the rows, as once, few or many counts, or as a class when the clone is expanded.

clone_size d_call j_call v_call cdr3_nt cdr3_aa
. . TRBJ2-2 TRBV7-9 TGTGCCAGCAGCTTAGAAGGGCCTCCTAACACCGGGGAGCTGTTTTTT CASSLEGPPNTGELFF
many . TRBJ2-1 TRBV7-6 TGTGCCAGCAGCAATCCGACGAGAGCGGACCTTCGAAGCTCCTACAATGAGCAGTTCTTC CASSNPTRADLRSSYNEQFF
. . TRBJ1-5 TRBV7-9 TGTGCCAGCAGCTTAGGAGGGGGAGGTAGGCAGCCCCAGCATTTT CASSLGGGGRQPQHF
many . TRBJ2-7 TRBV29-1 TGCAGCGTCAGGTTGGGGGGAAACTCCTACGAGCAGTACTTC CSVRLGGNSYEQYF
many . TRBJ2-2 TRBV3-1 TGTGCCAGCAGCCAAGAGAGCCCCGGGGAGCTGTTTTTT CASSQESPGELFF
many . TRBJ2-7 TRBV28 TGTGCCAGCAGTTTATACGGACGGGCTTCCTACGAGCAGTACTTC CASSLYGRASYEQYF
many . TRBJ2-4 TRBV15 TGTGCCACCAGCATCCTCGGACAGATCCCATTTCTAGCCAAAAACATTCAGTACTTC CATSILGQIPFLAKNIQYF
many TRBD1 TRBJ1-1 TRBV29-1 TGCAGCGGACAGGGGGAAAGGGAAGCTTTCTTT CSGQGEREAFF
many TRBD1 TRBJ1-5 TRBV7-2 TGTGCCAGCAGCTCGACAGGGGATCAGCCCCAGCATTTT CASSSTGDQPQHF
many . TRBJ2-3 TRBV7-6 TGTGCCAGCAGCCCTGGACTAATCACAGATACGCAGTATTTT CASSPGLITDTQYF
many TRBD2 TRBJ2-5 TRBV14 TGTGCCAGCAGCCAAGAGGGAGGGCCGATAGAGACCCAGTACTTC CASSQEGGPIETQYF
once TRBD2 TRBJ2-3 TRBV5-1 TGCGCCAGCACCTGGGGGGGACTAATCACAGATACGCAGTATTTT CASTWGGLITDTQYF
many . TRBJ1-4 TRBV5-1 TGCGCCAGCAGCTTGGCCACCAGGGTAAATGAAAAACTGTTTTTT CASSLATRVNEKLFF
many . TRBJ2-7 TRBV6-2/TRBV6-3 TGTGCCAGCAGCCGCGATGCAGAGAGGGAGCAGTACTTC CASSRDAEREQYF
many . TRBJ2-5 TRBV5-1 TGCGCCAGCAGTCCTGACCCTGGACGGGGGGAGACCCAGTACTTC CASSPDPGRGETQYF
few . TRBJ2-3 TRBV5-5 TGTGCCAGCAGCACTCTCATGGGGAGCACAGATACGCAGTATTTT CASSTLMGSTDTQYF
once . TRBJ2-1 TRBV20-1 TGCAGTGCTAGGGGTGGAGCGTGGCGGGATGTGCAGTTCTTC CSARGGAWRDVQFF
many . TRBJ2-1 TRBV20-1 TGCAGTGCTCCCCGCTTGAATTACAATGAGCAGTTCTTC CSAPRLNYNEQFF
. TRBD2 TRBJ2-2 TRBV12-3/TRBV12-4 TGTGCCAGCAGTGCTAGCGGGATGAAGGGCGGGGAGCTGTTTTTT CASSASGMKGGELFF
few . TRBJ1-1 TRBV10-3 TGTGCCATCAGTGCAGGGCACTTCGGGAGCACTGAAGCTTTCTTT CAISAGHFGSTEAFF
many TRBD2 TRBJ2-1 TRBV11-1 TGTGCCAGCAGCCCCCCCCCGTGGACTAGCGGGAGGACCGAGTCTGAGCAGTTCTTC CASSPPPWTSGRTESEQFF